Following are 32 T cell receptor beta chains from one sample sequenced in a study of blood T cell repertoires in COVID-19. Assay: immunoSEQ multiplex PCR; the TCRdb copy retains only in-frame clones and omits some. This table holds 150,000 or so clones, 60% to 80% found once. The sample comprised PBMCs or T cells enriched from blood (not recorded which). These receptor sequences come from a woman in her forties or fifties who had recovered from COVID-19.

V is TRBV27 and J is TRBJ2-2; 10 nucleotides agree with TRBD2. Germline CDR1 MNHEY, CDR2 SMNVEV (reference sequence). The V gene end was trimmed by 0 bases and the J gene end by 2 bases; junction bases not matched to a gene: 9. There are 19 residues in the CDR3. CDR3 nucleotide sequence: TGTGCCAGCAGTTTATCGTCGGTTCTAGCGGGGGTTAACACCGGGGAGCTGTTTTTT. This sequence encodes CASSLSSVLAGVNTGELFF.

This sequence joins TRBV3-1 (or the pseudogene TRBV3-2) and TRBJ1-1; tentative D call: TRBD1 (5 bases). V gave up 5 bases and J gave up 3 bases, with 10 bases separating them. From germline, CDR1 is LGHDT and CDR2 YNNKEL (reference sequence). The CDR3 is 13 residues long. The CDR3 sequence: CASSSGPYTEAFF. CDR3 DNA sequence: TGTGCCAGCAGCTCAGGGCCCTACACTGAAGCTTTCTTT.

J is TRBJ2-1 and V is TRBV9; 11 nucleotides align to TRBD2. Germline loops: CDR1 SGDLS, CDR2 YYNGEE. The CDR3 length is 14 residues. Trimming removed 7 bases from V and 6 bases from J; junction bases left unmatched: 6. The CDR3 spells CASQLAGAGNEQFF. In DNA, the CDR3 is TGTGCCAGCCAACTAGCGGGGGCGGGCAATGAGCAGTTCTTC.

The chain carries TRBV3-1 (or the pseudogene TRBV3-2) and TRBJ1-1; no clear D. Trimming left V 3 bases short and J 8 bases short, with 13 bases between. The CDR3 extends over 13 amino acids. Germline-derived CDR1 and CDR2 are LGHDT and YNNKEL (reference sequence). CDR3 DNA: TGTGCCAGCAGCCACTCGACCTTGGAGGAAGCTTTCTTT. It codes for CASSHSTLEEAFF.

This clone came up once. The chain couples TRBV3-1 (or the pseudogene TRBV3-2) to TRBJ2-2, with D possibly TRBD1 on 6 matching bases. The germline gives CDR1 LGHDT, CDR2 YNNKEL (reference sequence). The CDR3 totals 16 residues. V was trimmed by 8 bases and J by 0 bases, leaving 16 bases between them. The CDR3: CASSKQGGSNTGELFF. As DNA, the CDR3 is TGTGCCAGCTCTAAACAGGGTGGTTCGAACACCGGGGAGCTGTTTTTT.

The chain carries TRBV28 and TRBJ1-2; tentatively, D is TRBD1 (5 bases). From germline, CDR1 is MDHEN and CDR2 SYDVKM. The CDR3 has 14 amino acids. V lost 4 bases and J 4 bases, leaving 13 bases between the germline ends. This chain's CDR3 is CASSSQGLGYGYTF. CDR3 in DNA: TGTGCCAGCAGTTCCCAGGGATTGGGCTATGGCTACACCTTC.

V gene TRBV15 combines with J gene TRBJ2-7, with 8 bases aligning to TRBD2. In germline, CDR1 is LNHNV, CDR2 YYDKDF (reference sequence). The V segment lost 8 bases and the J segment 3 bases; nucleotides outside the gene matches: 6. The CDR3 has 13 residues. CDR3 bases: TGTGCCACCGGAGCGGGAGTTCTCTACGAGCAGTACTTC. This sequence encodes CATGAGVLYEQYF.

The V and J genes are TRBV18 and TRBJ1-1; 7 bases are shared with TRBD1. Losses at the gene ends were 4 bases for V and 3 bases for J; bases not matched to a gene: 8. The CDR3 sequence is 15 residues long. CDR1 and CDR2 (germline): KGHSH, LQKENI. The DNA of the CDR3 is TGTGCCAGCTCACGACAGGGCAGTAAGGACACTGAAGCTTTCTTT. As protein: CASSRQGSKDTEAFF.

J is TRBJ1-4 and V is TRBV30; possibly TRBD1 for D (6 bases). V gave up 8 bases and J gave up 2 bases, with 12 bases separating them. CDR1 and CDR2 from the germline V gene are GTSNPN and SVGIG (reference sequence). This CDR3 has 13 residues. CDR3 residues: CAAQGSTNEKLFF. The DNA for the CDR3 is TGTGCCGCCCAGGGGTCCACTAATGAAAAACTGTTTTTT.

This chain joins TRBV30 and TRBJ2-3; TRBD2 aligns across 11 bases. This CDR3 comprises 15 residues. Germline loops: CDR1 GTSNPN, CDR2 SVGIG (reference sequence). With 4 bases clipped from V and 5 bases from J, the junction kept 8 bases outside the gene matches. CDR3 amino acids: CAWTGVAGGGDTQYF. The DNA of the CDR3 is TGTGCCTGGACCGGAGTAGCGGGAGGGGGAGATACGCAGTATTTT.

Only a few counts were recorded for this clone. The chain uses TRBV7-9 and TRBJ2-1, with TRBD2 identical over 10 bases. CDR3 size: 16 residues. The J segment lost 0 bases and the V segment lost 4 bases, leaving 3 bases of the junction unmatched. Germline V lookup: CDR1 SEHNR, CDR2 FQNEAQ (reference sequence). CDR3: CASSSLAGSSYNEQFF. The CDR3 region has the DNA TGTGCCAGCAGCTCACTAGCGGGGAGCTCCTACAATGAGCAGTTCTTC.

V is TRBV24-1 and J is TRBJ2-7; 8 bases match TRBD1. The CDR3 spans 15 residues. J gave up 3 bases and V 3 bases, and 6 bases lay outside the gene matches. The V gene's germline CDR1 is KGHDR and CDR2 SFDVKD. The CDR3 region has the DNA TGTGCCACCAGTGATCCCGGGACAGGATTCTACGAGCAGTACTTC. Translated, it gives CATSDPGTGFYEQYF.

The J gene is TRBJ1-1, the V gene TRBV6-1; TRBD1 might be the D (5 bases). This CDR3 has 12 residues. V lost 2 bases to trimming and J lost 11 bases, with 12 bases between them. CDR1 is MNHNS, CDR2 SASEGT, per germline. CDR3 bases: TGTGCCAGCAGTGAAAAAGGGGAATCGGCTTTCTTT. This translates into CASSEKGESAFF.

This sequence joins TRBV14 and TRBJ1-2; 9 nucleotides line up with TRBD1. The CDR3 has 13 residues. With V trimmed by 4 bases and J by 6 bases, 3 bases remained unmatched. CDR1 is SGHDN, CDR2 FVKESK, per germline. CDR3 residues: CASSRGQGHGYTF. The CDR3 DNA follows: TGTGCCAGCAGCCGGGGACAGGGTCATGGCTACACCTTC.

The rearrangement links TRBV18 to TRBJ1-1; 7 positions match TRBD1. The CDR3 loop spans 17 amino acids. With V trimmed by 3 bases and J by 0 bases, 10 bases remained unmatched. The germline gives CDR1 KGHSH, CDR2 LQKENI. CDR3 coding DNA: TGTGCCAGCTCACCGCCTCCGGGACAGCTTTTGAACACTGAAGCTTTCTTT. Translated, it gives CASSPPPGQLLNTEAFF.

This clone was recorded once. This chain uses TRBV11-2 with TRBJ1-2, with D maybe TRBD1 (5 bases). The CDR3 loop spans 13 amino acids. The germline gives CDR1 SGHAT, CDR2 FQNNGV. V was trimmed by 3 bases and J by 2 bases, leaving 7 bases between them. The DNA of the CDR3 is TGTGCCAGCAGCTTGACAGAGAACTATGGCTACACCTTC. It translates to CASSLTENYGYTF.

This sequence joins TRBV5-6 and TRBJ1-2; no definite D call. V lost 3 bases and J lost 6, with 6 bases in between. Germline CDR1 is SGHDT and CDR2 is YYEEEE. This CDR3 has 11 residues. The CDR3 sequence is CASSYSNGYTF. In nucleotides, the CDR3 is TGTGCCAGCAGCTACAGTAATGGCTACACCTTC.

V usage is TRBV6-2 or TRBV6-3 and J usage is TRBJ2-7, with 8 bases identical to TRBD2. Per germline, CDR1 MNHEY and CDR2 SVGEGT. The CDR3 runs to 15 residues. After removal of 0 bases from V and 8 bases from J, the junction contained 9 bases not matched to a gene. CDR3 bases: TGTGCCAGCAGTTACTCGAGGAGCGGGAGTAGCAAGCAGTACTTC. Translated, it gives CASSYSRSGSSKQYF.

This clone was seen a handful of times. CDR3 in amino acids: CASSPYRGDTEAFF. DNA of the CDR3: TGTGCCAGCAGTCCATACAGGGGGGACACTGAAGCTTTCTTT. The rearrangement links TRBV28 to TRBJ1-1, with 8 bases fitting TRBD1. V shed 5 bases, J shed 3 bases, and the junction held 5 bases outside the gene matches. From germline, CDR1 is MDHEN and CDR2 SYDVKM. The CDR3 runs to 14 residues.

This clone was seen once. The chain employs TRBV27 and TRBJ2-7; D might be TRBD2 (6 bases). The germline V gene has CDR1 MNHEY and CDR2 SMNVEV (reference sequence). V dropped 6 bases and J dropped 5 bases, with 11 bases sitting between them. The CDR3 sequence is 12 residues long. For the CDR3, the DNA is TGTGCCAGCAGCTTACGGGGGAACGAGCAGTACTTC. Translated: CASSLRGNEQYF.

This clone appeared once. The chain employs TRBV7-3 and TRBJ2-1; 9 bases map to TRBD2. Unmatched junction bases numbered 13, after V lost 1 base and J lost 9 bases. This CDR3 region has 17 residues. Per the germline V gene, CDR1 is SGHTA and CDR2 is FQGTGA. Here the CDR3 reads CASSLIPRSSGEGEQFF. CDR3 nucleotides: TGTGCCAGCAGCTTAATCCCACGGTCTAGCGGGGAAGGTGAGCAGTTCTTC.

The chain combines TRBV24-1 with TRBJ2-1; the D is unclear. Germline values: CDR1 KGHDR, CDR2 SFDVKD. This CDR3 comprises 12 residues. Trimming pared 1 base from V and 9 bases from J, leaving 6 bases between. The DNA of the CDR3 is TGTGCCACCAGTGATTTTACGGGTGAGCAGTTCTTC. Protein sequence: CATSDFTGEQFF.

V usage is TRBV7-3 and J usage is TRBJ1-5, with 8 bases fitting TRBD1. CDR3 length: 16 residues. The J segment lost 4 bases and the V segment lost 7 bases, leaving 12 bases of the junction unmatched. Germline assignment: CDR1 SGHTA and CDR2 FQGTGA. This CDR3 is CASTSLWTGRNQPQHF. The CDR3 DNA is TGTGCCAGCACCTCCCTTTGGACAGGGAGAAATCAGCCCCAGCATTTT.

The CDR3 DNA sequence: TGTGCCAGCAGCGTGGGACAGGGTGCTGAAGCTTTCTTT. Residues: CASSVGQGAEAFF. The chain joins TRBV2 to TRBJ1-1; 9 nucleotides agree with TRBD1. The CDR3 is 13 amino acids. Germline V gene sequence: CDR1 SNHLY, CDR2 FYNNEI. The ends lost 6 bases at V and 6 bases at J; junction bases unmatched: 5.

The V and J genes are TRBV18 and TRBJ1-1; 9 bases agree with TRBD1. CDR1 is KGHSH, CDR2 LQKENI, per germline. The V gene end was trimmed by 5 bases and the J gene end by 4 bases; junction bases not matched to a gene: 5. The CDR3 has 14 amino acids. CDR3 nucleotides: TGTGCCAGCTCATTACAGGGGGCGGGCACTGAAGCTTTCTTT. It specifies CASSLQGAGTEAFF.

The chain joins TRBV2 to TRBJ1-4, with D maybe TRBD1 (5 bases). This CDR3 region has 15 residues. Trimming cost V 8 bases and J 0 bases, with 13 bases left between them. CDR1 is SNHLY and CDR2 is FYNNEI in the germline V gene. The CDR3 is CASVRQLATNEKLFF. CDR3 DNA sequence: TGTGCCAGCGTTAGACAGCTCGCAACTAATGAAAAACTGTTTTTT. Based on the CDR3 plus reference TRBV2 and TRBJ1-4, the full variable domain is EPEVTQTPSHQVTQMGQEVILRCVPISNHLYFYWYRQILGQKVEFLVSFYNNEISEKSEIFDDQFSVERPDGSNFTLKIRSTKLEDSAMYFCASVRQLATNEKLFFGSGTQLSVL.

This clone was detected once. This chain connects TRBV28 to TRBJ2-5; 7 bases are a match to TRBD2. Germline-derived CDR1 and CDR2 are MDHEN and SYDVKM. CDR3 length: 12 residues. The V gene end was trimmed by 8 bases and the J gene end by 6 bases; junction bases not matched to a gene: 6. The CDR3 reads CASGLVYQTQYF. The CDR3 DNA follows: TGTGCCAGCGGACTAGTCTACCAGACCCAGTACTTC. The complete variable domain, with remaining parts taken from reference TRBV28 and TRBJ2-5, reads DVKVTQSSRYLVKRTGEKVFLECVQDMDHENMFWYRQDPGLGLRLIYFSYDVKMKEKGDIPEGYSVSREKKERFSLILESASTNQTSMYLCASGLVYQTQYFGPGTRLLVL.

The chain is built from TRBV10-1 and TRBJ1-5; TRBD1 aligns across 9 bases. The length of the CDR3 is 18 residues. The V and J ends lost 2 bases and 3 bases, in that order; junction bases with no gene match: 11. Germline V CDR1 and CDR2: WNHNN, SYGVQD (reference sequence). The CDR3 loop reads CASSEPTSRDRDNQPQHF. The CDR3 DNA reads as TGCGCCAGCAGTGAGCCGACGTCCCGGGACAGGGACAATCAGCCCCAGCATTTT.

This chain connects TRBV4-1 to TRBJ2-2; 8 nucleotides match TRBD1. V lost 3 bases to trimming and J lost 7 bases; unmatched junction nucleotides: 4. Germline CDR1 is MGHRA and CDR2 is YSYEKL. This CDR3 has 14 amino acids. This chain's CDR3 is CASSHPGGNGELFF. The CDR3 DNA follows: TGCGCCAGCAGCCACCCAGGGGGCAACGGGGAGCTGTTTTTT.

V and J are TRBV7-2 and TRBJ1-2; TRBD1 is a possible D gene (6 bases). CDR1 is SGHTA, CDR2 FQGNSA, per germline. The V and J ends lost 5 bases and 2 bases respectively, with 15 bases between them. This CDR3 is 15 amino acids long. The DNA of the CDR3 is TGTGCCAGCAGCCTACAGGGTGAACGGAACTATGGCTACACCTTC. It specifies CASSLQGERNYGYTF.

The chain uses TRBV6-4 and TRBJ2-2; 8 positions match TRBD1. From germline, CDR1 is MRHNA and CDR2 SNTAGT. The trim removed 2 bases at V and 3 bases at J, leaving 14 bases unmatched. This CDR3 has 19 residues. CDR3 sequence: CASSDPRDRNLAHTGELFF. As DNA, the CDR3 is TGTGCCAGCAGTGACCCCCGGGACAGGAACCTAGCGCACACCGGGGAGCTGTTTTTT.

This clone showed up just once. The chain joins TRBV7-3 to TRBJ2-1; TRBD2 matches 7 bases. V lost 2 bases, J lost 6 bases, and 7 bases stayed unmatched. CDR1 and CDR2 (germline): SGHTA, FQGTGA. CDR3 length: 15 residues. CDR3 nucleotide sequence: TGTGCCAGCAGCTTAGGAGCTAGCGGCGGCAATGAGCAGTTCTTC. As protein: CASSLGASGGNEQFF.